These 29 T cell receptor beta chains originate from one sample sequenced in a study of cytotoxic CD8 clonotypes in ibrutinib-treated CLL. Only in-frame clones appear in the TCRdb table, and some are missing; sequencing was by immunoSEQ multiplex PCR. This table has tens of thousands of clones, over 60% appearing once. The source was PBMCs, collected after 12 months of ibrutinib treatment. These receptors originate from a human donor with chronic lymphocytic leukemia.

This chain joins TRBV11-2 and TRBJ2-1, with TRBD2 identical over 7 bases. The length of the CDR3 is 16 residues. The trim removed 1 base at V and 3 bases at J, leaving 6 bases unmatched. In germline, CDR1 is SGHAT, CDR2 FQNNGV. CDR3 nucleotide sequence: TGTGCCAGCAGCTTAGGGGTGGCGGGGGACTACAATGAGCAGTTCTTC. This translates into CASSLGVAGDYNEQFF.

This chain joins TRBV5-1 and TRBJ2-2, with a weak D call TRBD2 (6 bases). Germline loops: CDR1 SGHRS, CDR2 YFSETQ. The CDR3 has 19 amino acids. The ends were cut back, 5 bases at V and 0 bases at J, with 23 bases in the middle. As DNA, the CDR3 is TGCGCCAGCAGATTCCCCGGGACTTCTTCTCCCTCGAACACCGGGGAGCTGTTTTTT. It yields the protein CASRFPGTSSPSNTGELFF.

The CDR3 nucleotides are TGTGCCAGCAGCTTAGGGGCTGGTGGTTCACCCCTCCACTTT. Translation gives CASSLGAGGSPLHF. The chain is built from TRBV7-9 and TRBJ1-6; D is uncertain. The V end lost 1 base, the J end lost 9 bases, and 10 bases lay between the germline ends. CDR3 length equals 14 residues. CDR1 and CDR2 (germline): SEHNR, FQNEAQ (reference sequence).

The V call is TRBV2, the J call TRBJ2-7, with TRBD2 identical over 10 bases. CDR3 length equals 16 residues. Germline V gives CDR1 SNHLY, CDR2 FYNNEI. Trimming removed 4 bases from V and 0 bases from J; junction bases left unmatched: 6. The CDR3 sequence is CASSGTSGKSSYEQYF. The CDR3 DNA sequence: TGTGCCAGCAGTGGGACTAGCGGAAAGAGCTCCTACGAGCAGTACTTC.

The chain couples TRBV6-5 to TRBJ1-2, with no clear D. V was clipped by 6 bases and J by 5 bases, with 19 bases between them. The CDR3 consists of 15 residues. Germline lookup yields CDR1 MNHEY and CDR2 SVGAGI. The CDR3 protein is CASSPSGPAWYGYTF. The CDR3 DNA reads TGTGCCAGCAGCCCTTCAGGCCCCGCCTGGTATGGCTACACCTTC.

In this sample, this clone turned up once. The rearrangement joins TRBV18 to TRBJ2-7; 12 bases are a match to TRBD2. Germline CDR1 is KGHSH and CDR2 is LQKENI. Unmatched junction bases numbered 7, after V lost 5 bases and J lost 5 bases. The CDR3 runs to 15 residues. CDR3 region: CASSTGLAGNNEQYF. The CDR3 nucleotides are TGTGCCAGCTCAACTGGACTAGCGGGAAACAACGAGCAGTACTTC.

The rearrangement uses TRBV20-1 and TRBJ2-1; no reliable D call. This CDR3 has 11 residues. Germline V gives CDR1 DFQATT, CDR2 SNEGSKA (reference sequence). Trimming took 3 bases from V and 10 from J, leaving 10 bases between them. DNA for the CDR3: TGCAGTGCTAGGGCCGCCCCGGAGCAGTTCTTC. It is translated as CSARAAPEQFF.

The chain combines TRBV28 with TRBJ2-5, with 13 bases lining up with TRBD2. CDR3 length equals 17 residues. CDR1 MDHEN and CDR2 SYDVKM come from the germline V gene. The J segment lost 5 bases and the V segment lost 5 bases, leaving 11 bases of the junction unmatched. In nucleotides, the CDR3 is TGTGCCAGCAGTAGGGGACTAGCGGGGAGGCCGGGGGAGACCCAGTACTTC. Its protein is CASSRGLAGRPGETQYF.

The genes are TRBV19 and TRBJ2-5, with D uncertain. The CDR3 is made up of 12 amino acids. Trimming took off 8 bases at V and 2 bases at J, with 9 bases between the two ends. Germline assignment: CDR1 LNHDA and CDR2 SQIVND (reference sequence). The chain's CDR3 is CASSPSQETQYF. CDR3 coding DNA: TGTGCCAGTTCTCCCTCACAAGAGACCCAGTACTTC.

This clone was seen once. The J gene is TRBJ2-1, the V gene TRBV29-1; tentative D call: TRBD2 (6 bases). V lost 3 bases to trimming and J lost 4 bases, with 13 bases between them. The CDR3 extends over 14 amino acids. The germline V gene has CDR1 SQVTM and CDR2 ANQGSEA. Here the CDR3 DNA reads TGCAGCGTTGATGGTGGGAGGCCTTACAATGAGCAGTTCTTC. This codes for CSVDGGRPYNEQFF.

This chain uses TRBV6-5 with TRBJ1-2; D is ambiguous. The germline V gene encodes CDR1 MNHEY and CDR2 SVGAGI. With 0 bases removed from V and 1 base from J, the gap between germline ends came to 12 bases. This CDR3 is built from 16 residues. The CDR3 loop is CASSYSRAVLNYGYTF. The CDR3 region has the DNA TGTGCCAGCAGTTACTCGCGGGCAGTACTTAACTATGGCTACACCTTC.

This chain links TRBV18 with TRBJ2-3, with TRBD1 identical over 7 bases. This CDR3 contains 13 residues. Germline assignment: CDR1 KGHSH and CDR2 LQKENI. With V trimmed by 5 bases and J by 2 bases, 1 base remained unmatched. The CDR3 nucleotides read TGTGCCAGCTCAGGGACAGCCACAGATACGCAGTATTTT. It yields the protein CASSGTATDTQYF.

This sequence joins TRBV6-6 and TRBJ2-7; a possible D gene is TRBD2 (6 bases). CDR1 and CDR2 from the germline V gene are MNHNY and SVGAGI (reference sequence). The ends were cut back, 6 bases at V and 6 bases at J, with 12 bases in the middle. This CDR3 is built from 12 residues. This CDR3 is CASRGPGGEQYF. The CDR3 region has the DNA TGTGCCAGCAGGGGCCCCGGGGGCGAGCAGTACTTC.

J is TRBJ1-5 and V is TRBV19; perhaps TRBD1 as D (6 bases). V gave up 9 bases and J gave up 8 bases, with 20 bases separating them. This CDR3 region has 14 residues. Germline V gene lookup returns CDR1 LNHDA and CDR2 SQIVND (reference sequence). CDR3 sequence: CASKQGGAREPQHF. The CDR3 nucleotides are TGTGCCAGCAAACAAGGGGGGGCCAGAGAGCCCCAGCATTTT.

This chain links TRBV28 with TRBJ2-7; D unresolved. CDR1 MDHEN and CDR2 SYDVKM come from the germline V gene. This CDR3 has 14 amino acids. V lost 5 bases to trimming and J lost 4 bases, with 15 bases between them. The CDR3 protein is CASSGWVELYEQYF. In DNA form, the CDR3 reads TGTGCCAGCAGTGGCTGGGTCGAGCTATACGAGCAGTACTTC.

This chain joins TRBV7-8 and TRBJ2-3; D unclear. CDR1 is SGHVS, CDR2 FQNEAQ, per germline. The CDR3 runs 14 residues. Trimming shortened V by 2 bases and J by 2 bases, and 8 bases separated the two germline ends. The chain's CDR3 is CASSLHRNTDTQYF. CDR3 DNA: TGTGCCAGCAGCTTACATAGAAACACAGATACGCAGTATTTT.

The rearrangement uses TRBV5-4 and TRBJ2-2; D is unclear. The CDR3 runs to 14 residues. The V gene's germline CDR1 is SGHNT and CDR2 YYREEE (reference sequence). V lost 6 bases to trimming and J lost 6 bases, with 15 bases between them. CDR3 sequence: CASNSFQIPGELFF. The CDR3 DNA is TGTGCCAGCAACTCATTTCAGATCCCCGGGGAGCTGTTTTTT.

The chain is built from TRBV19 and TRBJ2-6, with no clear D. Germline V gene data show CDR1 as LNHDA and CDR2 as SQIVND (reference sequence). This CDR3 is built from 15 residues. Trimming stripped 3 bases from V and 0 bases from J, with 6 bases between. This CDR3 is CASSITSSGANVLTF. CDR3 DNA: TGTGCCAGTAGTATCACAAGCTCTGGGGCCAACGTCCTGACTTTC. Based on the CDR3 plus reference TRBV19 and TRBJ2-6, the full variable domain is DGGITQSPKYLFRKEGQNVTLSCEQNLNHDAMYWYRQDPGQGLRLIYYSQIVNDFQKGDIAEGYSVSREKKESFPLTVTSAQKNPTAFYLCASSITSSGANVLTFGAGSRLTVL.

This clone appeared a few times. The chain recombines TRBV27 with TRBJ1-5; 9 positions agree with TRBD1. Germline V gene lookup returns CDR1 MNHEY and CDR2 SMNVEV (reference sequence). V was pared by 3 bases and J by 3 bases, with 3 bases of the junction left unmatched. The CDR3 spans 15 residues. CDR3 amino acids: CASSLGQGPNQPQHF. The CDR3 nucleotides are TGTGCCAGCAGTTTGGGACAGGGACCCAATCAGCCCCAGCATTTT.

The chain is built from TRBV7-8 and TRBJ1-5; 9 nucleotides agree with TRBD1. CDR1 SGHVS and CDR2 FQNEAQ come from the germline V gene. The trim removed 0 bases at V and 4 bases at J, leaving 4 bases unmatched. The CDR3 loop spans 16 amino acids. The CDR3 DNA sequence: TGTGCCAGCAGCTTAGCCACGACAGGGGGGAATCAGCCCCAGCATTTT. This encodes CASSLATTGGNQPQHF.

With respect to this clone: Distinct nucleotide sequences in the sample also encode this CDR3. The gene calls are TRBV5-1 and TRBJ1-1; D is unresolved. The V end was cut by 0 bases, the J end by 5 bases, with 11 bases between. The CDR3 length is 14 residues. The germline V gene has CDR1 SGHRS and CDR2 YFSETQ. CDR3 sequence reads: CASSLAGLRTEAFF. CDR3 nucleotide sequence: TGCGCCAGCAGCTTGGCCGGGCTAAGGACTGAAGCTTTCTTT. Complete variable domain (other parts from reference TRBV5-1 and TRBJ1-1): KAGVTQTPRYLIKTRGQQVTLSCSPISGHRSVSWYQQTPGQGLQFLFEYFSETQRNKGNFPGRFSGRQFSNSRSEMNVSTLELGDSALYLCASSLAGLRTEAFFGQGTRLTVV.

This chain connects TRBV28 to TRBJ1-5, with 8 nucleotides matching TRBD1. Germline V CDR1 and CDR2: MDHEN, SYDVKM. Losses at the gene ends were 5 bases for V and 7 bases for J; bases not matched to a gene: 4. This CDR3 has 13 amino acids. CDR3 bases: TGTGCCAGCAGTGACAGGGGAGGCCAGCCCCAGCATTTT. Amino acids: CASSDRGGQPQHF. The whole variable domain, filled in from reference TRBV28 and TRBJ1-5, reads DVKVTQSSRYLVKRTGEKVFLECVQDMDHENMFWYRQDPGLGLRLIYFSYDVKMKEKGDIPEGYSVSREKKERFSLILESASTNQTSMYLCASSDRGGQPQHFGDGTRLSIL.

CDR3 sequence reads: CASSPPAGVGGTEAFF. In DNA, the CDR3 is TGTGCCAGCTCACCACCAGCAGGGGTCGGGGGCACTGAAGCTTTCTTT. The genes are TRBV18 and TRBJ1-1, with D maybe TRBD1 (6 bases). CDR3 length: 16 residues. Germline CDR1 and CDR2: KGHSH and LQKENI. V lost 0 bases, J lost 4 bases, and 15 bases lay in between. Complete variable domain (other parts from reference TRBV18 and TRBJ1-1): NAGVMQNPRHLVRRRGQEARLRCSPMKGHSHVYWYRQLPEEGLKFMVYLQKENIIDESGMPKERFSAEFPKEGPSILRIQQVVRGDSAAYFCASSPPAGVGGTEAFFGQGTRLTVV.

This clone has just a few counts. The chain links TRBV30 to TRBJ2-3; D remains unclear. The CDR3 is 14 residues long. CDR1 is GTSNPN and CDR2 is SVGIG in the germline V gene (reference sequence). The V end lost 0 bases, the J end lost 2 bases, and 9 bases lay between the germline ends. CDR3 sequence reads: CAWSVLGNTDTQYF. CDR3 nucleotides: TGTGCCTGGAGTGTACTGGGGAACACAGATACGCAGTATTTT.

This clone has a handful of counts. The V gene is TRBV6-5, the J gene TRBJ1-1; 9 bases are a match to TRBD1. The V and J ends lost 5 bases and 4 bases, in that order; junction bases with no gene match: 5. The CDR3 extends over 14 amino acids. Germline CDR1 reads MNHEY; CDR2 reads SVGAGI. The CDR3 spells CASSEDRGTTEAFF. The CDR3 DNA reads TGTGCCAGCAGTGAGGACAGGGGCACCACTGAAGCTTTCTTT.

This chain joins TRBV7-2 and TRBJ1-3; the match to TRBD1 covers 8 bases. Trimming at V came to 5 bases and at J to 2 bases, leaving 14 bases not matched to a gene. CDR3 size: 18 residues. Looked up from germline, CDR1 is SGHTA and CDR2 is FQGNSA. CDR3 sequence reads: CASSLAGGRTYAGNTIYF. The DNA for the CDR3 is TGTGCCAGCAGCCTCGCAGGGGGCAGAACTTACGCTGGAAACACCATATATTTT.

The chain recombines TRBV9 with TRBJ2-2; D is unclear. The germline V gene encodes CDR1 SGDLS and CDR2 YYNGEE. Trimming shortened V by 0 bases and J by 0 bases, and 6 bases separated the two germline ends. The CDR3 has 15 amino acids. The CDR3 loop reads CASSVATANTGELFF. In DNA form, the CDR3 reads TGTGCCAGCAGCGTAGCAACAGCGAACACCGGGGAGCTGTTTTTT.

This clone was seen only once. The J gene is TRBJ2-7, the V gene TRBV5-4, with 8 bases identical to TRBD2. With 0 bases clipped from V and 3 bases from J, the junction kept 8 bases outside the gene matches. The germline gives CDR1 SGHNT, CDR2 YYREEE (reference sequence). The CDR3 consists of 16 residues. The CDR3 reads CASSLDGRARGYEQYF. CDR3 DNA: TGTGCCAGCAGCTTGGACGGGAGGGCCAGGGGCTACGAGCAGTACTTC. Variable domain in full (rest from reference TRBV5-4 and TRBJ2-7): ETGVTQSPTHLIKTRGQQVTLRCSSQSGHNTVSWYQQALGQGPQFIFQYYREEENGRGNFPPRFSGLQFPNYSSELNVNALELDDSALYLCASSLDGRARGYEQYFGPGTRLTVT.

This clone was seen once. The chain links TRBV15 to TRBJ2-1; no firm D call. CDR3 size: 15 residues. The germline V and J ends were trimmed by 2 bases and 4 bases, with 12 bases remaining between them. The germline gives CDR1 LNHNV, CDR2 YYDKDF (reference sequence). The CDR3 sequence is CATSRLGLVYNEQFF. CDR3 DNA sequence: TGTGCCACCAGCAGACTAGGTCTCGTATACAATGAGCAGTTCTTC.